The clone carrying this T cell receptor (beta chain) was counted between two and nine times. Its matching antigen is unknown. TCRdb analysed the 5' RACE reads with MiXCR anew, one entry per CDR3 protein. The sample shows about 600,000 distinct CDR3 sequences, about a fifth of them seen only once. The data derive from a study of T-cell memory formation after mild COVID-19. Notes on the study in general: SARS-CoV-2 specificity was not confirmed for second-wave clones peaking on day 37. In pre-infection memory, a portion of responding clones appeared, which suggested that cross-reactive memory joined.

The CDR3 totals 14 residues. Trimming pared 5 bases from V and 0 bases from J, leaving 10 bases between. Germline assignment: CDR1 MNHEY and CDR2 SVGAGI. Sample: PBMCs or a T cell subset sorted from them (not recorded which). This clonotype was obtained from an adult woman who had mild COVID-19 (a few samples of this study predate the infection). Cell type and time point are not known. The rearrangement joins TRBV6-5 to TRBJ1-1; D is possibly TRBD1 (6 bases). The CDR3 sequence: CASSHPGVNTEAFF. CDR3 sequence (DNA): TGTGCCAGCAGTCACCCAGGGGTGAACACTGAAGCTTTCTTT.